The entry below describes one T cell receptor beta chain. Its antigen is as yet unknown. The method was immunoSEQ multiplex PCR; TCRdb's version includes in-frame clones alone and lacks a portion of them. Of tens of thousands of clones detected, approximately 90% appear once; the ten largest clones hold less than 1.1%. The sample comes from a study of OX40 agonist ivuxolimab in advanced cancers. As for the study in general: Ivuxolimab, which is an agonistic anti-OX40 (CD134) antibody, was administered to the patients. Subjects had a mean age of about 60 years, with a range of roughly 20 to 79; approximately 83% were male.

The study, taken as a whole, reports: At 0.1 to 3.0 mg/kg and by week 6, clonal expansion occurred in CD4+ and CD8+ blood T cells.

Specimen: CD4+ or CD8+ T cells sorted from blood, collected in a trial of the OX40 agonist ivuxolimab. This TCR was recovered from an adult with an advanced solid tumor such as melanoma, head and neck, liver or kidney cancer.

CDR3 sequence reads: CASSQEVNRGVRGYTF. CDR3 sequence (DNA): TGCGCCAGCAGCCAAGAAGTTAACAGGGGAGTTCGCGGCTACACCTTC. The chain links TRBV4-3 to TRBJ1-2, with 7 bases lining up with TRBD1. CDR3 length: 16 amino acids. Germline loops: CDR1 LGHNA, CDR2 YSLEER. V was pared by 0 bases and J by 8 bases, with 12 bases of the junction left unmatched.